Sequencing of this T cell receptor (beta chain) was carried out in a study of T cell responses to AZD1222 COVID-19 vaccine. Notes on the study in general: Sampling captured repertoires only after the peak T cell response.

As regards this clone: Antigen unknown.

Using immunoSEQ multiplex PCR, the repertoire was profiled, and TCRdb retains in-frame clones only, with some absent. The table includes approximately 120,000 clones, 87% detected once. The V and J ends lost 0 bases and 0 bases respectively, with 10 bases between them. Germline values: CDR1 SGHDT, CDR2 YYEEEE. CDR3 size: 15 residues. The chain combines TRBV5-6 with TRBJ2-7, with D unresolved. The sample was peripheral blood, taken on day 0 of AZD1222 vaccination. This TCR came from an adult in good health. The DNA of the CDR3 is TGTGCCAGCAGCTTGGGGCCAAGGAGCTCCTACGAGCAGTACTTC. Residues: CASSLGPRSSYEQYF. Filled out from reference TRBV5-6 and TRBJ2-7, the complete variable domain reads DAGVTQSPTHLIKTRGQQVTLRCSPKSGHDTVSWYQQALGQGPQFIFQYYEEEERQRGNFPDRFSGHQFPNYSSELNVNALLLGDSALYLCASSLGPRSSYEQYFGPGTRLTVT.